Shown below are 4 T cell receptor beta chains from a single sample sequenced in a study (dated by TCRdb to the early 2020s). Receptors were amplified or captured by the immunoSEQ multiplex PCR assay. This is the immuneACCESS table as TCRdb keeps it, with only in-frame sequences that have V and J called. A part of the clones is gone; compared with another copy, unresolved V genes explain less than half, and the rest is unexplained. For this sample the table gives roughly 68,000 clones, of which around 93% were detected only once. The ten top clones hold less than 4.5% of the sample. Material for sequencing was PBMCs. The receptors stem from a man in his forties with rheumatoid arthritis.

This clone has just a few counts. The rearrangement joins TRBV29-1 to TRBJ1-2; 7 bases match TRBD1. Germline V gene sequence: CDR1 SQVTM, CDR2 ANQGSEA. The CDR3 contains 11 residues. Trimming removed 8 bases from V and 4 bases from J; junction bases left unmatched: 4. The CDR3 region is CSSRQGYGYTF. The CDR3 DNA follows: TGCAGCTCCCGACAGGGCTATGGCTACACCTTC. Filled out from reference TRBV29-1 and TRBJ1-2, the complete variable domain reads SAVISQKPSRDICQRGTSLTIQCQVDSQVTMMFWYRQQPGQSLTLIATANQGSEATYESGFVIDKFPISRPNLTFSTLTVSNMSPEDSSIYLCSSRQGYGYTFGSGTRLTVV.

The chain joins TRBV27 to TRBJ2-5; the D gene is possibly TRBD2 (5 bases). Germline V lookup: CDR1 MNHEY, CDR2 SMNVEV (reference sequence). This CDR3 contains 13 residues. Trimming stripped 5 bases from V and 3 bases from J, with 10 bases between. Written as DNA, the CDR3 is TGTGCCAGCAGTCCGAGCGGCGAAGAGACCCAGTACTTC. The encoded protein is CASSPSGEETQYF.

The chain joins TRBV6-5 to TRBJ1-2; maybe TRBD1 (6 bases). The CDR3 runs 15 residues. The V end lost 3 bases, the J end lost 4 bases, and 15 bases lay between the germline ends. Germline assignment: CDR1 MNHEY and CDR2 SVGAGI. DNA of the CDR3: TGTGCCAGCAGTTATTCGACAGGAAGCCTCTATGGCTACACCTTC. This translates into CASSYSTGSLYGYTF.

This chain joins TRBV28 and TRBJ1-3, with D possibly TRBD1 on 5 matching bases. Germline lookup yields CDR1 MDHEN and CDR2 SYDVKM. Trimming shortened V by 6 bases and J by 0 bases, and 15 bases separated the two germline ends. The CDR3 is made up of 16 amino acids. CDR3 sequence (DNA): TGTGCCAGCAGCTCTTATAGGACATCCTCTGGAAACACCATATATTTT. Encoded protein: CASSSYRTSSGNTIYF.